The 13 T cell receptor beta chains listed next were all sequenced from one sample in a study of beta chain features in type 1 diabetes. Regarding the study as a whole: For Type 1 diabetes patients, all four CD4+ subsets carried TCRB CDR3s that were moderately but significantly shorter.

Their antigens remain unidentified. Expressed TCRB transcripts were sequenced because the isolated RNA had all been reverse transcribed beforehand. Using immunoSEQ multiplex PCR, the repertoire was profiled, and TCRdb retains in-frame clones only, with some absent. The profile shows fewer than 350,000 clones, approximately 15% of them singletons. Sequencing input: naive CD4+ T cells from blood. Receptor source: a man between 18 and 29 years old with type 1 diabetes.

The chain has TRBV10-3 and TRBJ2-7; 10 nucleotides agree with TRBD1. This CDR3 spans 15 amino acids. Trimming took 4 bases from V and 2 from J; bases not matched to a gene: 5. Germline V gene data show CDR1 as ENHRY and CDR2 as SYGVKD. The CDR3 protein is CAISGLGQGTYEQYF. The CDR3 DNA reads TGTGCCATCAGTGGTCTGGGACAGGGGACCTACGAGCAGTACTTC.

The V and J genes are TRBV27 and TRBJ2-7; tentatively, D is TRBD1 (5 bases). The V end lost 2 bases, the J end lost 3 bases, and 8 bases lay between the germline ends. The CDR3 covers 13 residues. CDR1 is MNHEY and CDR2 is SMNVEV in the germline V gene (reference sequence). The CDR3 DNA is TGTGCCAGCAGTTTACAAGACAGCTACGAGCAGTACTTC. Translation gives CASSLQDSYEQYF.

This clone turned up a few times. The chain joins TRBV5-1 to TRBJ1-2; the D is unclear. V lost 6 bases and J lost 3, with 15 bases in between. In germline, CDR1 is SGHRS, CDR2 YFSETQ. The CDR3 sequence is 14 residues long. The CDR3: CASTSGTPHYGYTF. CDR3 in DNA: TGCGCCAGCACGAGCGGAACGCCCCACTATGGCTACACCTTC.

This clone was picked up a small number of times. CDR3 sequence (DNA): TGTGCCTGGAGTAGGGGCGTCACAGATACGCAGTATTTT. Its translation: CAWSRGVTDTQYF. The chain combines TRBV30 with TRBJ2-3, with D possibly TRBD1 on 5 matching bases. CDR1 is GTSNPN and CDR2 is SVGIG in the germline V gene (reference sequence). This CDR3 is 13 amino acids long. The ends were cut back, 2 bases at V and 2 bases at J, with 8 bases in the middle.

A few counts support this clone. The same CDR3 arises from other DNA sequences in this sample as well. The rearrangement uses TRBV18 and TRBJ2-3, with D hard to call. The CDR3 consists of 12 residues. V lost 3 bases and J 3 bases, leaving 4 bases between the germline ends. Germline V CDR1 and CDR2: KGHSH, LQKENI. CDR3 coding DNA: TGTGCCAGCTCACCGTCGACAGATACGCAGTATTTT. This codes for CASSPSTDTQYF. The full variable domain, completed using reference TRBV18 and TRBJ2-3, is NAGVMQNPRHLVRRRGQEARLRCSPMKGHSHVYWYRQLPEEGLKFMVYLQKENIIDESGMPKERFSAEFPKEGPSILRIQQVVRGDSAAYFCASSPSTDTQYFGPGTRLTVL.

The V gene is TRBV28, the J gene TRBJ1-2; D possibly corresponds to TRBD1 (5 bases). This CDR3 contains 17 residues. Trimming cost V 3 bases and J 3 bases, with 20 bases left between them. CDR1 and CDR2 (germline): MDHEN, SYDVKM. In nucleotides, the CDR3 is TGTGCCAGCAGTTTGGCCGCTGTTGGGGGGATGGACTATGGCTACACCTTC. Protein sequence: CASSLAAVGGMDYGYTF.

V usage is TRBV2 and J usage is TRBJ2-5; D not certain. The CDR3 has 12 amino acids. The germline gives CDR1 SNHLY, CDR2 FYNNEI. Trimming removed 0 bases at V and 5 bases at J, with 4 bases between. The CDR3 loop reads CASSEAMETQYF. The CDR3 bases are TGTGCCAGCAGTGAAGCCATGGAGACCCAGTACTTC.

This clone appeared a few times. The rearrangement links TRBV21-1 to TRBJ1-6; TRBD1 reflects the table's D call only, with no check against the DNA. TRBV21-1 is shown as a pseudogene. This CDR3 is 19 amino acids long. The CDR3 region is CASTNPGINRETDNSPLHF. CDR3 in DNA: TGTGCCAGCACCAACCCAGGTATAAACAGGGAGACCGATAATTCACCCCTCCACTTT.

The chain recombines TRBV4-2 with TRBJ2-1; the D gene is possibly TRBD2 (6 bases). Trimming cost V 5 bases and J 2 bases, with 13 bases left between them. Germline V gene data show CDR1 as LGHNA and CDR2 as YNFKEQ. The CDR3 extends over 15 amino acids. CDR3 residues: CASSDREYPYNEQFF. The CDR3 DNA reads as TGTGCCAGCAGCGATCGGGAGTACCCCTACAATGAGCAGTTCTTC.

This clone was counted a few times. This chain joins TRBV30 and TRBJ2-1; 12 nucleotides line up with TRBD2. With V trimmed by 5 bases and J by 2 bases, 4 bases remained unmatched. Germline V gene lookup returns CDR1 GTSNPN and CDR2 SVGIG (reference sequence). The CDR3 totals 15 residues. Here the CDR3 DNA reads TGTGCCTGGTCTCTAGCGGGAGGGGCCTACAATGAGCAGTTCTTC. It yields the protein CAWSLAGGAYNEQFF.

This clone occurred a few times. The chain has TRBV19 and TRBJ2-2, with 11 bases that match TRBD2. After removal of 4 bases from V and 2 bases from J, the junction contained 0 bases not matched to a gene. CDR3 length equals 15 residues. Per germline, CDR1 LNHDA and CDR2 SQIVND (reference sequence). This CDR3 is CASSRLAGNTGELFF. Written as DNA, the CDR3 is TGTGCCAGTAGTAGACTAGCGGGAAACACCGGGGAGCTGTTTTTT.

The chain combines TRBV30 with TRBJ2-5, with 7 bases aligning to TRBD2. The DNA end is more similar to TRBJ2-7, so the J call may be wrong. The CDR3 consists of 14 residues. Germline CDR1 GTSNPN, CDR2 SVGIG (reference sequence). This CDR3 reads CAWSTLGGGYEQYF. CDR3 DNA sequence: TGTGCCTGGAGTACCCTGGGCGGGGGATACGAGCAGTACTTC.

This clone turned up a few times. This sequence joins TRBV11-2 and TRBJ1-6; D might be TRBD1 (5 bases). The V end lost 5 bases, the J end lost 0 bases, and 14 bases lay between the germline ends. The V gene's germline CDR1 is SGHAT and CDR2 FQNNGV. The CDR3 is 17 amino acids. The CDR3 sequence is CASSPRGGSSYNSPLHF. CDR3 DNA sequence: TGTGCCAGCAGCCCCCGGGGGGGAAGCTCCTATAATTCACCCCTCCACTTT.